This T cell receptor (beta chain) is drawn from a study of T cell responses to AZD1222 COVID-19 vaccine. Findings of the study overall: Samples come after the peak T cell response, not at day 14. Seropositive at baseline were only a handful of AZD1222 recipients. Most donors were white British, females outnumbered males, and clonal diversity was possibly underestimated.

Profiled with immunoSEQ multiplex PCR; TCRdb holds only in-frame clones, not every one. The sample has about 150,000 clones, 80% to 90% seen once. Remarks on this clone: What it recognizes is unknown.

This CDR3 region has 14 residues. V lost 1 base and J lost 1, with 7 bases in between. The germline gives CDR1 SGHAT, CDR2 FQNNGV. The source material was peripheral blood, sampled 28 days after the second AZD1222 dose. The source is an adult who received the AZD1222 COVID-19 vaccine. The chain employs TRBV11-2 and TRBJ1-1, with a possible D match to TRBD1 (5 bases). The CDR3 DNA reads TGTGCCAGCAGCTTAGGCAGGGAGAACACTGAAGCTTTCTTT. Translation: CASSLGRENTEAFF.